This entry is about one T cell receptor (beta chain). Its antigen is unidentified. The authors ran a second PCR of roughly 7 to 11 cycles using a sample-barcoded 5' primer and a J-beta primer mix. TCRdb itself ran the 5' RACE reads through MiXCR, one entry per CDR3 protein. The sample holds about 1.4 million distinct CDR3 sequences; around 55% are singletons and the top ten take 5.5% to 8%. The sample originates from a study of blood T cells in healthy people across ages. Broader study findings: With naive T cell percentage, TCR beta diversity showed a strong correlation.

CDR3 length: 15 residues. The V gene end was trimmed by 4 bases and the J gene end by 11 bases; junction bases not matched to a gene: 13. Germline V gene lookup returns CDR1 LGHDT and CDR2 YNNKEL (reference sequence). The TCR originated in a man younger than 35 in good health. This chain uses TRBV3-1 with TRBJ2-5; 10 positions agree with TRBD2. Sequencing was carried out using blood. This CDR3 reads CASSPGLADYNEQYF. In DNA, the CDR3 is TGTGCCAGCAGCCCAGGACTAGCGGATTACAATGAGCAGTACTTC.